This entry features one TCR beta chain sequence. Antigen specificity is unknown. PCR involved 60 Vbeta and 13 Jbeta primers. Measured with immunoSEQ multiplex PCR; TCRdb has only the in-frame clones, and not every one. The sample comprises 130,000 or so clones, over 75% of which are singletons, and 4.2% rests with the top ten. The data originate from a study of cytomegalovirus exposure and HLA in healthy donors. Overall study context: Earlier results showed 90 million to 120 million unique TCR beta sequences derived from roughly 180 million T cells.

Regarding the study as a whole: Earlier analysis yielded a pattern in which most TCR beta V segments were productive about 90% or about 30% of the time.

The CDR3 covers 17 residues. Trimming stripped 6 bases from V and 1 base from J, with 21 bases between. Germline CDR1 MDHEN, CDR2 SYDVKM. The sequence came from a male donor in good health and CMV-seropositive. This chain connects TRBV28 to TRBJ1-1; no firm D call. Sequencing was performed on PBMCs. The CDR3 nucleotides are TGTGCCAGCAGGTTCATTGGGTTTGAATACAGGAACACTGAAGCTTTCTTT. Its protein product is CASRFIGFEYRNTEAFF. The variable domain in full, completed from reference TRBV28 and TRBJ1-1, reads DVKVTQSSRYLVKRTGEKVFLECVQDMDHENMFWYRQDPGLGLRLIYFSYDVKMKEKGDIPEGYSVSREKKERFSLILESASTNQTSMYLCASRFIGFEYRNTEAFFGQGTRLTVV.